These 26 T cell receptor beta chains originate from one sample sequenced in a study of OX40 agonist ivuxolimab in advanced cancers. Here immunoSEQ multiplex PCR was the method, and the copy in TCRdb shows in-frame clones only, minus some. The repertoire holds around 38,000 clones, with roughly 80% as singletons. The sequencing here drew on CD4+ or CD8+ T cells sorted from blood, taken in a trial of the OX40 agonist ivuxolimab. The receptors originated from an adult with an advanced solid tumor such as melanoma, head and neck, liver or kidney cancer.

This chain links TRBV27 with TRBJ2-1; 9 bases line up with TRBD2. The V and J ends lost 4 bases and 8 bases, in that order; junction bases with no gene match: 3. The CDR3 totals 13 residues. In germline, CDR1 is MNHEY, CDR2 SMNVEV (reference sequence). The CDR3 sequence: CASSWREGDEQFF. DNA of the CDR3: TGTGCCAGCAGTTGGCGGGAGGGCGATGAGCAGTTCTTC.

The V call is TRBV30, the J call TRBJ2-6; a possible D gene is TRBD1 (5 bases). V was cut by 3 bases and J by 2 bases, with 17 bases left in between. Looked up from germline, CDR1 is GTSNPN and CDR2 is SVGIG (reference sequence). This CDR3 comprises 17 residues. In DNA, the CDR3 is TGTGCCTGGAGACGAGGCAGGGTGCAGGCTGGGGCCAACGTCCTGACTTTC. Amino acid sequence: CAWRRGRVQAGANVLTF.

The chain has TRBV5-8 and TRBJ2-5, with D unresolved. The last part of the DNA fits TRBJ2-7 better; the J call may be wrong. CDR1 is SGHTS and CDR2 is YDEGEE in the germline V gene. This CDR3 comprises 12 residues. The DNA of the CDR3 is TGTGCCAGCAGTTCAGCCCCCTACGAGCAGTACTTC. Translating it yields CASSSAPYEQYF.

The genes are TRBV5-4 and TRBJ2-1; 12 positions match TRBD2. CDR3 size: 16 residues. Germline V CDR1 and CDR2: SGHNT, YYREEE (reference sequence). V lost 4 bases to trimming and J lost 4 bases; unmatched junction nucleotides: 6. The CDR3 nucleotides read TGTGCCAGCAGCCCGGCCGGACTAGCGGGATACAATGAGCAGTTCTTC. Translation gives CASSPAGLAGYNEQFF.

For the CDR3, the DNA is TGTGCCATCAGTGTAACGGGGAGTTACCAAGAGACCCAGTACTTC. Protein sequence: CAISVTGSYQETQYF. The V call is TRBV10-3, the J call TRBJ2-5; TRBD2 is a possible D gene (5 bases). V lost 4 bases, J lost 0 bases, and 12 bases lay in between. The CDR3 sequence is 15 residues long. Germline V gives CDR1 ENHRY, CDR2 SYGVKD.

V is TRBV29-1 and J is TRBJ2-3; D ambiguous. There are 11 residues in the CDR3. V dropped 6 bases and J dropped 6 bases, with 10 bases sitting between them. The germline V gene has CDR1 SQVTM and CDR2 ANQGSEA. DNA of the CDR3: TGCAGCGTCATACTGAGTGATACGCAGTATTTT. Residues: CSVILSDTQYF.

This clone was seen a single time. V usage is TRBV19 and J usage is TRBJ1-4, with a possible D match to TRBD1 (6 bases). Germline loops: CDR1 LNHDA, CDR2 SQIVND (reference sequence). This CDR3 contains 15 residues. The V end lost 5 bases, the J end lost 0 bases, and 10 bases lay between the germline ends. The CDR3 sequence is CASSRGASTNEKLFF. The CDR3 DNA is TGTGCCAGTAGTCGGGGGGCCTCAACTAATGAAAAACTGTTTTTT.

V usage is TRBV10-1 and J usage is TRBJ2-5; TRBD2 aligns across 8 bases. The CDR3 covers 12 residues. The germline CDR1 and CDR2 sequences are WNHNN and SYGVQD (reference sequence). Trimming at V came to 8 bases and at J to 6 bases, leaving 5 bases not matched to a gene. CDR3 nucleotide sequence: TGCGCCAGCGGCGGGGGGAGGAAGACCCAGTACTTC. Amino acid sequence: CASGGGRKTQYF.

V is TRBV6-5 and J is TRBJ1-6; D is uncertain. This CDR3 contains 14 residues. Germline V CDR1 and CDR2: MNHEY, SVGAGI. V dropped 7 bases and J dropped 7 bases, with 14 bases sitting between them. CDR3 protein: CASTISGGNSPLHF. DNA of the CDR3: TGTGCCAGCACTATTAGTGGCGGGAATTCACCCCTCCACTTT.

This chain joins TRBV10-3 and TRBJ1-2; maybe TRBD1 (5 bases). CDR3 length: 18 residues. From germline, CDR1 is ENHRY and CDR2 SYGVKD. The germline V and J ends were trimmed by 4 bases and 0 bases, with 21 bases remaining between them. CDR3 DNA: TGTGCCATCAGTGGAGGGGTTACAGACGCTGGCGCTAACTATGGCTACACCTTC. Its translation: CAISGGVTDAGANYGYTF.

In its sample, this clone was seen a few times. CDR3 sequence: CASSRQQNQPQHF. As DNA, the CDR3 is TGTGCCAGTAGTAGACAGCAGAATCAGCCCCAGCATTTT. This chain uses TRBV6-4 with TRBJ1-5; TRBD1 is a possible D gene (5 bases). The germline gives CDR1 MRHNA, CDR2 SNTAGT. Trimming pared 9 bases from V and 4 bases from J, leaving 13 bases between. This CDR3 has 13 residues.

The chain is built from TRBV19 and TRBJ1-3; weak D call: TRBD1 (5 bases). The CDR3 consists of 12 residues. Germline CDR1 LNHDA, CDR2 SQIVND (reference sequence). V lost 8 bases and J lost 3, with 8 bases in between. This chain's CDR3 is CASSTDGNTIYF. As DNA, the CDR3 is TGTGCCAGTTCGACAGATGGAAACACCATATATTTT.

This rearrangement joins TRBV5-1 to TRBJ2-1; D may match TRBD1 or TRBD2 (5 bases each). CDR3 length equals 14 residues. Germline V CDR1 and CDR2: SGHRS, YFSETQ. Trimming shortened V by 4 bases and J by 6 bases, and 14 bases separated the two germline ends. CDR3 in DNA: TGCGCCAGCAGCCCTGCCTGGGGGAGCAATGAGCAGTTCTTC. This gives the protein CASSPAWGSNEQFF.

J is TRBJ2-6 and V is TRBV18; TRBD1 matches 10 bases. The CDR3 covers 17 residues. Germline CDR1 and CDR2: KGHSH and LQKENI. J was trimmed by 0 bases and V by 6 bases; bases with no gene match: 5. The CDR3 loop is CASSPTGGSSGANVLTF. CDR3 nucleotide sequence: TGTGCCAGCTCCCCGACAGGGGGCAGCTCTGGGGCCAACGTCCTGACTTTC.

The V and J genes are TRBV2 and TRBJ1-2; D ambiguous. The V gene's germline CDR1 is SNHLY and CDR2 FYNNEI. The CDR3 sequence is 15 residues long. V lost 4 bases to trimming and J lost 0 bases, with 12 bases between them. This CDR3 reads CASSVMLAANYGYTF. The CDR3 bases are TGTGCCAGCAGTGTAATGTTGGCGGCTAACTATGGCTACACCTTC.

The sample holds one count of this clone. The chain couples TRBV27 to TRBJ2-7; 9 bases are a match to TRBD1. The germline CDR1 and CDR2 sequences are MNHEY and SMNVEV (reference sequence). V gave up 5 bases and J gave up 9 bases; unmatched junction bases: 8. This CDR3 is built from 13 residues. The CDR3 loop reads CASSPGQGLGQYF. In DNA, the CDR3 is TGTGCCAGCAGTCCGGGACAGGGTTTGGGGCAGTACTTC.

The chain has TRBV25-1 and TRBJ2-1; the match to TRBD2 covers 8 bases. V trimming: 2 bases; J trimming: 1 base; junction bases outside the gene matches: 7. Germline loops: CDR1 MGHDK, CDR2 SYGVNS. The CDR3 has 17 amino acids. CDR3 residues: CASSEAPGTSSYNEQFF. In DNA, the CDR3 is TGTGCCAGCAGTGAAGCCCCCGGGACTAGTTCCTACAATGAGCAGTTCTTC.

The rearrangement joins TRBV28 to TRBJ1-4; 7 bases fit TRBD1. The V gene end was trimmed by 7 bases and the J gene end by 6 bases; junction bases not matched to a gene: 8. This CDR3 contains 14 residues. Germline assignment: CDR1 MDHEN and CDR2 SYDVKM. This chain's CDR3 is CASKEGGKYEKLFF. In DNA, the CDR3 is TGTGCCAGCAAGGAAGGGGGCAAGTATGAAAAACTGTTTTTT.

The chain links TRBV25-1 to TRBJ1-4; weak D call: TRBD1 (5 bases). Trimming removed 4 bases at V and 7 bases at J, with 16 bases between. This CDR3 comprises 15 residues. Germline CDR1 MGHDK, CDR2 SYGVNS. CDR3 sequence reads: CASSGGGRIVEKLFF. As DNA, the CDR3 is TGTGCCAGCAGTGGGGGGGGAAGAATCGTTGAAAAACTGTTTTTT.

V gene TRBV2 combines with J gene TRBJ1-2; weak D call: TRBD1 (6 bases). The CDR3 contains 15 residues. CDR1 SNHLY and CDR2 FYNNEI come from the germline V gene. The V end lost 4 bases, the J end lost 5 bases, and 17 bases lay between the germline ends. For the CDR3, the DNA is TGTGCCAGCAGTGGTGGTCAGGACAGAAGGTATGGCTACACCTTC. It yields the protein CASSGGQDRRYGYTF.

This chain uses TRBV7-8 with TRBJ2-3, with TRBD2 matching 11 bases. This CDR3 spans 17 amino acids. The germline gives CDR1 SGHVS, CDR2 FQNEAQ. Trimming cost V 0 bases and J 6 bases; bases outside gene matches: 8. The CDR3 nucleotides read TGTGCCAGCAGCTTAGCACGACTAGCGGGACGTCGGGATACGCAGTATTTT. This sequence encodes CASSLARLAGRRDTQYF.

This clone appeared once. Other DNA sequences within the sample encode an identical CDR3. The V and J genes are TRBV5-1 and TRBJ2-7, with D possibly being TRBD1 (5 bases). Trimming took off 4 bases at V and 3 bases at J, with 8 bases between the two ends. From germline, CDR1 is SGHRS and CDR2 YFSETQ. The CDR3 consists of 12 residues. The CDR3 sequence is CASSRDSYEQYF. CDR3 in DNA: TGCGCCAGCAGCCGCGACAGCTACGAGCAGTACTTC.

A word on this clone: The sample contains more than one DNA sequence encoding this CDR3. The rearrangement joins TRBV11-2 to TRBJ2-5; no definite D call. The V and J ends lost 2 bases and 2 bases respectively, with 6 bases between them. Germline CDR1 and CDR2: SGHAT and FQNNGV. The CDR3 totals 13 residues. The CDR3 sequence: CASSLWRQETQYF. The DNA for the CDR3 is TGTGCCAGCAGCTTATGGCGGCAAGAGACCCAGTACTTC.

This clone is medium-sized by share. This chain joins TRBV2 and TRBJ1-2; D is unclear. Trimming stripped 4 bases from V and 8 bases from J, with 20 bases between. CDR3 size: 15 residues. CDR1 is SNHLY, CDR2 FYNNEI, per germline. CDR3 coding DNA: TGTGCCAGCAGTGTGGGTCCTAGCCGGGTGGGCGGCTACACCTTC. It is translated as CASSVGPSRVGGYTF.

V gene TRBV18 combines with J gene TRBJ2-6, with TRBD1 identical over 9 bases. This CDR3 region has 18 residues. With 3 bases clipped from V and 1 base from J, the junction kept 7 bases outside the gene matches. The germline CDR1 and CDR2 sequences are KGHSH and LQKENI. CDR3 amino acids: CASSPKQGAGSGANVLTF. For the CDR3, the DNA is TGTGCCAGCTCACCGAAACAGGGGGCGGGTTCTGGGGCCAACGTCCTGACTTTC. Combining the CDR3 with reference TRBV18 and TRBJ2-6 gives the whole variable domain NAGVMQNPRHLVRRRGQEARLRCSPMKGHSHVYWYRQLPEEGLKFMVYLQKENIIDESGMPKERFSAEFPKEGPSILRIQQVVRGDSAAYFCASSPKQGAGSGANVLTFGAGSRLTVL.

J is TRBJ2-3 and V is TRBV18; D gene ambiguous. Trimming removed 0 bases at V and 2 bases at J, with 12 bases between. The CDR3 contains 16 residues. Per the germline V gene, CDR1 is KGHSH and CDR2 is LQKENI. In nucleotides, the CDR3 is TGTGCCAGCTCACCACCGGTCTACAAAACCACAGATACGCAGTATTTT. Amino acids: CASSPPVYKTTDTQYF.